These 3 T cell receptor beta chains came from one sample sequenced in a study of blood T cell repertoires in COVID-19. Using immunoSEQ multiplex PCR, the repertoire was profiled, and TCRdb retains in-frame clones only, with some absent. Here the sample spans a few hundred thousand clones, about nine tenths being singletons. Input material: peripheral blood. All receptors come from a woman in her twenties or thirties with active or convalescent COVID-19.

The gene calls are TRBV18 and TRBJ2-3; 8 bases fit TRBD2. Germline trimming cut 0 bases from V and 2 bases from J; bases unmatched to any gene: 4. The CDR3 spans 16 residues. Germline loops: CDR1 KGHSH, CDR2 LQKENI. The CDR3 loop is CASSPPGGGLTDTQYF. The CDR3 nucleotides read TGTGCCAGCTCACCACCGGGCGGGGGGCTCACAGATACGCAGTATTTT. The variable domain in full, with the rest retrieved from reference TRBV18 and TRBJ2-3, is NAGVMQNPRHLVRRRGQEARLRCSPMKGHSHVYWYRQLPEEGLKFMVYLQKENIIDESGMPKERFSAEFPKEGPSILRIQQVVRGDSAAYFCASSPPGGGLTDTQYFGPGTRLTVL.

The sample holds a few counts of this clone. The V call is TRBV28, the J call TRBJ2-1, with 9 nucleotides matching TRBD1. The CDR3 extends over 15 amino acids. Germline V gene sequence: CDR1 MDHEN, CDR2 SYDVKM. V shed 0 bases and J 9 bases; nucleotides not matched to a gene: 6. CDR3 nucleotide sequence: TGTGCCAGCAGTTTATGGGTCGGACAGGGGATTGAGCAGTTCTTC. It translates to CASSLWVGQGIEQFF.

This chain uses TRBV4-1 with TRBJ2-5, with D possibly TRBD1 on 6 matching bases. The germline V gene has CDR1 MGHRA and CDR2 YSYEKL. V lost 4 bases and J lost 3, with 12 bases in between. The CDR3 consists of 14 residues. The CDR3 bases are TGCGCCAGCAGCCCCAGACAGGTCAAAGAGACCCAGTACTTC. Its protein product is CASSPRQVKETQYF.